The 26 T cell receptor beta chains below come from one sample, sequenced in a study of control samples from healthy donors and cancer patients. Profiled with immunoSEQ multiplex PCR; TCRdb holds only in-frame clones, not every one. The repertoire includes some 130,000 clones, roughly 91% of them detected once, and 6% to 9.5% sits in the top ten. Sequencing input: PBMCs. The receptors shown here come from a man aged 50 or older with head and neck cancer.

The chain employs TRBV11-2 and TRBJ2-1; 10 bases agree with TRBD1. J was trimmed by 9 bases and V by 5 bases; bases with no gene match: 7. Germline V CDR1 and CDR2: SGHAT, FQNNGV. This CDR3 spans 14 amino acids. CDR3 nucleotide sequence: TGTGCCAGCAGCGGGACAGGGGAGACAAGTGAGCAGTTCTTC. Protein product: CASSGTGETSEQFF.

CDR3 sequence (DNA): TGTGCCATCAGTGACCTGAATGAGGGATTCACCCTCCACTTT. Translating it yields CAISDLNEGFTLHF. The gene calls are TRBV10-3 and TRBJ1-6; no definite D call. Trimming shortened V by 3 bases and J by 14 bases, and 17 bases separated the two germline ends. This CDR3 comprises 14 residues. In germline, CDR1 is ENHRY, CDR2 SYGVKD.

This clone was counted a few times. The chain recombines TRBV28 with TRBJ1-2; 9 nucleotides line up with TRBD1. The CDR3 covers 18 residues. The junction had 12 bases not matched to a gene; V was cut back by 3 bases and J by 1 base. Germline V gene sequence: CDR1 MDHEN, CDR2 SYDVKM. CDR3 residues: CASSLGTGYDFFNYGYTF. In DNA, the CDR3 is TGTGCCAGCAGTTTGGGGACAGGGTACGATTTTTTTAACTATGGCTACACCTTC.

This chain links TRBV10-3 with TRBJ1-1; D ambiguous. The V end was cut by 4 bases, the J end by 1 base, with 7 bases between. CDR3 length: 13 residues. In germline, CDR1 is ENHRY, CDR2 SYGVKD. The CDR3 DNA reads TGTGCCATCAGTGGAGGGTCGAACACTGAAGCTTTCTTT. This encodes CAISGGSNTEAFF.

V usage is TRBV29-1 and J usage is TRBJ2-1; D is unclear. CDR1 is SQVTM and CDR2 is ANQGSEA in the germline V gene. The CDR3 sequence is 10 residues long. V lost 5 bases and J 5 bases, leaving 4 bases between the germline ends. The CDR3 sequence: CSVSHNEQFF. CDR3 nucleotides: TGCAGCGTTTCTCACAATGAGCAGTTCTTC.

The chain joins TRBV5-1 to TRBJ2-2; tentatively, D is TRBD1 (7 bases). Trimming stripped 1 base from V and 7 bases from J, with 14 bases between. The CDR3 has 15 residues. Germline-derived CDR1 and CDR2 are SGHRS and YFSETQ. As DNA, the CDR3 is TGCGCCAGCAGCTTGAGGGCCAGGGGGGACGGGGAGCTGTTTTTT. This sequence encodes CASSLRARGDGELFF.

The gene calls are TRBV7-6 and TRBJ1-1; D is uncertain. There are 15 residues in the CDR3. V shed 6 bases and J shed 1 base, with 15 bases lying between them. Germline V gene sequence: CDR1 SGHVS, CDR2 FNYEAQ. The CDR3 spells CASSQNPGANTEAFF. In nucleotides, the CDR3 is TGTGCCAGCAGTCAGAATCCGGGAGCGAACACTGAAGCTTTCTTT.

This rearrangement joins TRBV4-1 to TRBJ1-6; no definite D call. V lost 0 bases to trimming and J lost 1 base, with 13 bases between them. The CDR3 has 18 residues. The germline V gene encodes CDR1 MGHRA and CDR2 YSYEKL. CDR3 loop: CASSQDGRIKSYNSPLHF. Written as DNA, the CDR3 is TGCGCCAGCAGCCAAGATGGCCGGATTAAGTCCTATAATTCACCCCTCCACTTT.

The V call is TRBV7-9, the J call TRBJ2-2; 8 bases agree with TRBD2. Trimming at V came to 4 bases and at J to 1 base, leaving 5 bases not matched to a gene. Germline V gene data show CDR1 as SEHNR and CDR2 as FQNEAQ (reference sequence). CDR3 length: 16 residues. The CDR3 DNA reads TGTGCCAGCAGCTCAACTAGCGGTGAGAACACCGGGGAGCTGTTTTTT. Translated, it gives CASSSTSGENTGELFF.

Written as DNA, the CDR3 is TGTGCCAGCAGTTCCTTCGGCAGGAGCTCCTACGAGCAGTACTTC. It translates to CASSSFGRSSYEQYF. V gene TRBV27 combines with J gene TRBJ2-7; unclear D gene. The germline V and J ends were trimmed by 4 bases and 0 bases, with 13 bases remaining between them. Per the germline V gene, CDR1 is MNHEY and CDR2 is SMNVEV (reference sequence). This CDR3 region has 15 residues.

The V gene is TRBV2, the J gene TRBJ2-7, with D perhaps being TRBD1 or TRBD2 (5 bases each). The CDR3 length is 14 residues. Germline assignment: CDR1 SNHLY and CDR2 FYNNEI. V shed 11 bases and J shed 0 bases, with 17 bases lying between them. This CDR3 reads CAGQPGRSSYEQYF. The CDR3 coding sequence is TGTGCCGGACAACCGGGACGGAGCTCCTACGAGCAGTACTTC.

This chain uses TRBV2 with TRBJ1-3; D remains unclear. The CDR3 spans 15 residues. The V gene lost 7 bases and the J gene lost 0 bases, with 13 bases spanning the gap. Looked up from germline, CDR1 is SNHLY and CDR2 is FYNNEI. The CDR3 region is CASKEEGYSGNTIYF. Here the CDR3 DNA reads TGTGCCAGCAAGGAAGAGGGTTACTCTGGAAACACCATATATTTT. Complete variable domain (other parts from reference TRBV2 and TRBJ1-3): EPEVTQTPSHQVTQMGQEVILRCVPISNHLYFYWYRQILGQKVEFLVSFYNNEISEKSEIFDDQFSVERPDGSNFTLKIRSTKLEDSAMYFCASKEEGYSGNTIYFGEGSWLTVV.

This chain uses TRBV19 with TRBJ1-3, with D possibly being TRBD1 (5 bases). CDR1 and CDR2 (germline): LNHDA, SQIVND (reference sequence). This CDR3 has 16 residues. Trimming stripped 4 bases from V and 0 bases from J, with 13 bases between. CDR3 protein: CASSNGARASGNTIYF. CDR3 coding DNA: TGTGCCAGTAGTAATGGGGCGCGGGCCTCTGGAAACACCATATATTTT.

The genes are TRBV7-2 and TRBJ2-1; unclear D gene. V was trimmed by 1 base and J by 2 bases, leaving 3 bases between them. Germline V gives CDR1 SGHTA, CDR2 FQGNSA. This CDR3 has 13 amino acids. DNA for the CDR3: TGTGCCAGCAGCTTAGGCACCTACAATGAGCAGTTCTTC. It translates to CASSLGTYNEQFF.

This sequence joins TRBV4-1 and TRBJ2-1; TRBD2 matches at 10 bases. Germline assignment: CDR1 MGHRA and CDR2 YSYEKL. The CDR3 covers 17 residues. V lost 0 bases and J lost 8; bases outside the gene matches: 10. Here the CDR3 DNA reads TGCGCCAGCAGCCAAGATCGTGGAGCTAGCGGGAGCGATGAGCAGTTCTTC. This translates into CASSQDRGASGSDEQFF.

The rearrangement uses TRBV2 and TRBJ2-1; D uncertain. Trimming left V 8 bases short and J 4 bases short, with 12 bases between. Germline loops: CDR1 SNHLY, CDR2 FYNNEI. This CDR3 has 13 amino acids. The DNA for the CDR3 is TGTGCCAGCCTGGCCGGGCAGTACAATGAGCAGTTCTTC. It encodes CASLAGQYNEQFF.

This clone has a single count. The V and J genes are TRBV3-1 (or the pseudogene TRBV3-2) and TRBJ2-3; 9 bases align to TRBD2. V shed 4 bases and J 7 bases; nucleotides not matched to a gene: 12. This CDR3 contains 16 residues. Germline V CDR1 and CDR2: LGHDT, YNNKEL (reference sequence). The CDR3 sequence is CASSLNSGRTMNTQYF. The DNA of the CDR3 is TGTGCCAGCAGCCTGAATAGCGGGAGAACGATGAATACGCAGTATTTT.

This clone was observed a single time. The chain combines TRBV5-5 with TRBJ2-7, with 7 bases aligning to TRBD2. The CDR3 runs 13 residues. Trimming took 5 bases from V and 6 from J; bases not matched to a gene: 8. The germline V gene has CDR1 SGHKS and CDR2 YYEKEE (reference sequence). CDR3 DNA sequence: TGTGCCAGCAGTCGGATTGGGAGGGCCGAGCAGTACTTC. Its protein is CASSRIGRAEQYF.

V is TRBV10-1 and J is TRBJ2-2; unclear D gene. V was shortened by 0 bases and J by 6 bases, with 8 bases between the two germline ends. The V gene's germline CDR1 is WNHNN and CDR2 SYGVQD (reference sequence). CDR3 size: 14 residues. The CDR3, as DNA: TGCGCCAGCAGTGAGTCGACTCGACCCGGGGAGCTGTTTTTT. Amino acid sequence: CASSESTRPGELFF.

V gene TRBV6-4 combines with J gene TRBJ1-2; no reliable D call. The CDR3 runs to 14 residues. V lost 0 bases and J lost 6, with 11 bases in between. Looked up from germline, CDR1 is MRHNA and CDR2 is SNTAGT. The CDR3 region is CASSDSNGSDGYTF. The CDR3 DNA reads TGTGCCAGCAGTGACTCGAATGGGAGTGATGGCTACACCTTC.

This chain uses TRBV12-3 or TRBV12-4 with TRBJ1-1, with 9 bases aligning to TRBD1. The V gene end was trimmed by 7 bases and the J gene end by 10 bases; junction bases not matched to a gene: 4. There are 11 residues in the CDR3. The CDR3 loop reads CASTLGQGAFF. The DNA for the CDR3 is TGTGCCAGCACCTTGGGACAGGGAGCTTTCTTT.

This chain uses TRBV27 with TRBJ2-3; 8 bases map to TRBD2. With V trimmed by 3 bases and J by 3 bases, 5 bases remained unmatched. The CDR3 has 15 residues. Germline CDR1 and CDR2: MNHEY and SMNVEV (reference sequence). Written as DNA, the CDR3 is TGTGCCAGCAGTTTCAGCGGGAGACGGACAGATACGCAGTATTTT. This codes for CASSFSGRRTDTQYF.

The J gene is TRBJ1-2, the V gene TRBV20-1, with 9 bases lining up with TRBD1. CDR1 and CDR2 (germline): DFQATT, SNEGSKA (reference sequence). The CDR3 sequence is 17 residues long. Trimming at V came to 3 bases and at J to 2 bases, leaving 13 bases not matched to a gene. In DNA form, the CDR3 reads TGCAGTGCTAGTCCCCTTCAATCGACAGGGGGGAACTATGGCTACACCTTC. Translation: CSASPLQSTGGNYGYTF.

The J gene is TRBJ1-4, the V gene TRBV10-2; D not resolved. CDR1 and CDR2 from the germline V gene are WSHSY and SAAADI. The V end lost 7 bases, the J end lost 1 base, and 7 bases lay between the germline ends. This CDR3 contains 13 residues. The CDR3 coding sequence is TGCGCCAGCAAACGGGGAACTAATGAAAAACTGTTTTTT. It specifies CASKRGTNEKLFF.

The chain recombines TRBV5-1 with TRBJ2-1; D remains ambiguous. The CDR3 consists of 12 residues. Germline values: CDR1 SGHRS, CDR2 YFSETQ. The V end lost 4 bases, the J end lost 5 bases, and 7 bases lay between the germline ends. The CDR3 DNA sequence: TGCGCCAGCAGCCCCCCCCACAATGAGCAGTTCTTC. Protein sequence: CASSPPHNEQFF. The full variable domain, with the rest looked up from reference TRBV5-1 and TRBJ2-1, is KAGVTQTPRYLIKTRGQQVTLSCSPISGHRSVSWYQQTPGQGLQFLFEYFSETQRNKGNFPGRFSGRQFSNSRSEMNVSTLELGDSALYLCASSPPHNEQFFGPGTRLTVL.

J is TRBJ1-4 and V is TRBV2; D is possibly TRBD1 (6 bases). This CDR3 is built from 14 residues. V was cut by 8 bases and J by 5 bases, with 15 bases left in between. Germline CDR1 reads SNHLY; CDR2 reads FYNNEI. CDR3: CASRFGGVNEKLFF. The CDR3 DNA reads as TGTGCCAGCCGTTTCGGGGGCGTAAATGAAAAACTGTTTTTT.